The clone carrying this T cell receptor (beta chain) came up a few times. With a much larger clone just one base away, this may be a read error. With a J-beta primer mix and a sample-barcoded 5' primer, a second PCR ran about 6 to 11 cycles. TCRdb re-called the 5' RACE reads through MiXCR, storing one row per CDR3 protein. This table has 800,000 or so distinct CDR3 sequences, 35% to 50% appearing once. The data were obtained in a study of blood T cells in healthy people across ages. The CDR3 consists of 15 residues. CDR1 and CDR2 from the germline V gene are LNHNV and YYDKDF (reference sequence). This sequence joins TRBV15 and TRBJ2-5; 8 bases are a match to TRBD2. The end of the DNA fits TRBJ2-7 better, so the J call may be wrong. Material for sequencing was blood. The origin of this receptor is a man older than 75 in good health. The CDR3 region is CATSRDPGRGREQYF. CDR3 DNA: TGTGCCACCAGCAGAGATCCCGGGAGGGGACGCGAGCAGTACTTC.